This T cell receptor beta chain was recovered during a study of cytomegalovirus exposure and HLA in healthy donors. Overall study findings and caveats: The listing of roughly 160 TCR beta chains classed them as cytomegalovirus-associated. Three CMV-associated chains proved CMV antigen-specific in vitro. High sensitivity and specificity were reportedly achieved when the classifier diagnosed cytomegalovirus status.

Remarks on this clone: Antigen unknown.

The CDR3 totals 13 residues. V lost 8 bases, J lost 7 bases, and 6 bases stayed unmatched. Per germline, CDR1 WSHSY and CDR2 SAAADI. Sequenced by immunoSEQ multiplex PCR; TCRdb stores in-frame clones only, minus some. The repertoire holds 140,000 or so clones, with roughly nine tenths as singletons. What was sequenced was PBMCs. The J gene is TRBJ1-2, the V gene TRBV10-2, with TRBD1 matching 11 bases. The sequence was obtained from a man younger than 35 in good health and CMV-seronegative. This CDR3 reads CASWDRGVTGYTF. The CDR3 DNA reads TGCGCCAGCTGGGACAGGGGGGTTACTGGCTACACCTTC.